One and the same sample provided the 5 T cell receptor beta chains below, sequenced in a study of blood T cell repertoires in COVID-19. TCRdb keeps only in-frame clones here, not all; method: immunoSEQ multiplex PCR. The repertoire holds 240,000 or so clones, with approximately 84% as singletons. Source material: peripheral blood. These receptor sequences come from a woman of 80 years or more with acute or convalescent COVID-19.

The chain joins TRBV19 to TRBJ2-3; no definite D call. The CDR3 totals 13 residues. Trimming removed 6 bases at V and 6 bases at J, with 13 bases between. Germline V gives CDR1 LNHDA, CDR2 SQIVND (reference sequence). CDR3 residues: CASRKTAPDTQYF. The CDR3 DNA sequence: TGTGCCAGTAGGAAGACTGCCCCGGATACGCAGTATTTT. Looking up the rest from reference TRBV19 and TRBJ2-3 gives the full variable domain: DGGITQSPKYLFRKEGQNVTLSCEQNLNHDAMYWYRQDPGQGLRLIYYSQIVNDFQKGDIAEGYSVSREKKESFPLTVTSAQKNPTAFYLCASRKTAPDTQYFGPGTRLTVL.

CDR3 loop: CASSQNLAGGKNEQYF. The CDR3 nucleotides are TGTGCCAGCAGCCAAAATCTAGCGGGAGGAAAGAACGAGCAGTACTTC. V gene TRBV28 combines with J gene TRBJ2-7, with TRBD2 matching 11 bases. V dropped 6 bases and J dropped 5; count of bases not matched to a gene: 12. Germline V CDR1 and CDR2: MDHEN, SYDVKM. This CDR3 has 16 residues. The whole variable domain, filled in from reference TRBV28 and TRBJ2-7, reads DVKVTQSSRYLVKRTGEKVFLECVQDMDHENMFWYRQDPGLGLRLIYFSYDVKMKEKGDIPEGYSVSREKKERFSLILESASTNQTSMYLCASSQNLAGGKNEQYFGPGTRLTVT.

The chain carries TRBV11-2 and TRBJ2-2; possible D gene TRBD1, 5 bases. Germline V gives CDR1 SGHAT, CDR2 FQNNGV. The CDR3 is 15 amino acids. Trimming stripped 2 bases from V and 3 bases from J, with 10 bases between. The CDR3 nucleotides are TGTGCCAGCAGCTTACAGGGAATGGACACCGGGGAGCTGTTTTTT. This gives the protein CASSLQGMDTGELFF. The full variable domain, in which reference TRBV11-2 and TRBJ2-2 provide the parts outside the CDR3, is EAGVAQSPRYKIIEKRQSVAFWCNPISGHATLYWYQQILGQGPKLLIQFQNNGVVDDSQLPKDRFSAERLKGVDSTLKIQPAKLEDSAVYLCASSLQGMDTGELFFGEGSRLTVL.

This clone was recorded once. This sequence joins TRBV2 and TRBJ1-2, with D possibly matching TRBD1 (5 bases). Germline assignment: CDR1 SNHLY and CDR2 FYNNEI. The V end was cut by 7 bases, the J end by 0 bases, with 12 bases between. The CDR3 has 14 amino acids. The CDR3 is CASTQGSSNYGYTF. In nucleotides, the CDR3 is TGTGCCAGCACCCAGGGTTCTTCTAACTATGGCTACACCTTC.

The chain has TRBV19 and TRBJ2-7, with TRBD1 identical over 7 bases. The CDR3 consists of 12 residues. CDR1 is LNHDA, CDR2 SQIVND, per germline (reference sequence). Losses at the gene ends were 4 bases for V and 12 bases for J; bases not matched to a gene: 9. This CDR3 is CASSKRTGGLYF. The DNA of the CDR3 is TGTGCCAGTAGTAAACGGACAGGCGGTCTGTACTTC.